The 12 T cell receptor beta chains below were found in one sample sequenced in a study of blood T cell repertoires in COVID-19. Sequenced by immunoSEQ multiplex PCR; TCRdb stores in-frame clones only, minus some. The sample holds 250,000 to 350,000 clones, less than 85% seen once. The sample taken for sequencing was peripheral blood. These receptors originate from a human donor with COVID-19, enrolled during active disease. The donor label of this sample is uncertain.

The genes are TRBV5-1 and TRBJ1-1; D is ambiguous. The CDR3 has 15 residues. Germline CDR1 reads SGHRS; CDR2 reads YFSETQ. Trimming removed 0 bases at V and 5 bases at J, with 14 bases between. CDR3 coding DNA: TGCGCCAGCAGCTTGGGGGGTTGGGGAGAAACTGAAGCTTTCTTT. Its protein is CASSLGGWGETEAFF.

The V gene is TRBV7-8, the J gene TRBJ2-7; perhaps TRBD1 as D (5 bases). V lost 1 base and J 9 bases, leaving 16 bases between the germline ends. The CDR3 is 14 residues long. CDR1 and CDR2 from the germline V gene are SGHVS and FQNEAQ. Here the CDR3 DNA reads TGTGCCAGCAGCTTAGGGCAACCCCAGGGCGTGCAGTACTTC. Its protein product is CASSLGQPQGVQYF.

In nucleotides, the CDR3 is TGTGCCAGCATGGGGGACACTTATAGCAATCAGCCCCAGCATTTT. Translating it yields CASMGDTYSNQPQHF. The chain employs TRBV2 and TRBJ1-5, with D perhaps matching TRBD1 (6 bases). Germline CDR1 SNHLY, CDR2 FYNNEI. Trimming removed 7 bases from V and 0 bases from J, with 13 bases in between. The CDR3 spans 15 residues. The variable domain in full, with the rest retrieved from reference TRBV2 and TRBJ1-5, is EPEVTQTPSHQVTQMGQEVILRCVPISNHLYFYWYRQILGQKVEFLVSFYNNEISEKSEIFDDQFSVERPDGSNFTLKIRSTKLEDSAMYFCASMGDTYSNQPQHFGDGTRLSIL.

The chain joins TRBV30 to TRBJ2-7; the D gene is possibly TRBD2 (5 bases). Germline V gene lookup returns CDR1 GTSNPN and CDR2 SVGIG (reference sequence). V lost 1 base, J lost 5 bases, and 12 bases lay in between. The CDR3 totals 13 residues. As DNA, the CDR3 is TGTGCCTGGAGTGGTGGGGAGTTCCACGAGCAGTACTTC. It specifies CAWSGGEFHEQYF.

The rearrangement links TRBV5-1 to TRBJ2-1; 10 bases match TRBD2. The CDR3 is made up of 16 amino acids. Trimming removed 0 bases from V and 4 bases from J; junction bases left unmatched: 4. Germline CDR1 reads SGHRS; CDR2 reads YFSETQ. CDR3 loop: CASSLVAGGRYNEQFF. DNA for the CDR3: TGCGCCAGCAGCTTGGTAGCGGGAGGACGGTACAATGAGCAGTTCTTC.

The chain couples TRBV6-5 to TRBJ1-2; tentative D call: TRBD1 (5 bases). Germline loops: CDR1 MNHEY, CDR2 SVGAGI. This CDR3 is built from 15 residues. V was pared by 4 bases and J by 7 bases, with 19 bases between. CDR3 sequence (DNA): TGTGCCAGCAGTTTAACCCGGGGGAAGGTTAGTGGCTACACCTTC. Its protein product is CASSLTRGKVSGYTF.

The genes are TRBV5-6 and TRBJ1-2; 12 positions agree with TRBD1. The CDR3 covers 16 residues. Germline V lookup: CDR1 SGHDT, CDR2 YYEEEE. Trimming removed 4 bases from V and 2 bases from J; junction bases left unmatched: 6. The CDR3 DNA is TGTGCCAGCAGCCCTGGGACAGGGGGCGCAAACTATGGCTACACCTTC. Translation gives CASSPGTGGANYGYTF.

J is TRBJ1-6 and V is TRBV19, with 12 bases aligning to TRBD1. CDR3 length: 16 residues. The V gene end was trimmed by 5 bases and the J gene end by 9 bases; junction bases not matched to a gene: 8. Germline values: CDR1 LNHDA, CDR2 SQIVND (reference sequence). CDR3 coding DNA: TGTGCCAGTAGTGTCGGGACAGGGGGCGGAAGTTCACCCCTCCACTTT. This gives the protein CASSVGTGGGSSPLHF.

J is TRBJ2-2 and V is TRBV24-1; D gene unclear. The germline gives CDR1 KGHDR, CDR2 SFDVKD. V was shortened by 3 bases and J by 4 bases, with 5 bases between the two germline ends. This CDR3 contains 13 residues. The CDR3 protein is CATSDEATGELFF. Written as DNA, the CDR3 is TGTGCCACCAGTGATGAAGCCACCGGGGAGCTGTTTTTT.

The chain is built from TRBV19 and TRBJ2-5, with 8 bases that match TRBD1. The CDR3 extends over 15 amino acids. Trimming took 6 bases from V and 5 from J; bases not matched to a gene: 11. The germline CDR1 and CDR2 sequences are LNHDA and SQIVND (reference sequence). CDR3 nucleotide sequence: TGTGCCAGTAGCCCGGACAGGGTGGGTTGGGAGACCCAGTACTTC. It translates to CASSPDRVGWETQYF.

The gene calls are TRBV15 and TRBJ1-4; perhaps TRBD1 as D (6 bases). This CDR3 region has 16 residues. Germline values: CDR1 LNHNV, CDR2 YYDKDF (reference sequence). V gave up 3 bases and J gave up 9 bases, with 20 bases separating them. DNA for the CDR3: TGTGCCACCAGCAGGCTCGACACAGGGAAAGGGCAAAAACTGTTTTTT. Its protein product is CATSRLDTGKGQKLFF.

The chain couples TRBV27 to TRBJ2-6; D is uncertain. The V gene lost 2 bases and the J gene lost 0 bases, with 8 bases spanning the gap. Germline V gene lookup returns CDR1 MNHEY and CDR2 SMNVEV (reference sequence). The CDR3 loop spans 16 amino acids. The chain's CDR3 is CASSLAVPSGANVLTF. CDR3 DNA sequence: TGTGCCAGCAGTTTAGCAGTTCCCTCTGGGGCCAACGTCCTGACTTTC. The whole variable domain, filled in from reference TRBV27 and TRBJ2-6, reads EAQVTQNPRYLITVTGKKLTVTCSQNMNHEYMSWYRQDPGLGLRQIYYSMNVEVTDKGDVPEGYKVSRKEKRNFPLILESPSPNQTSLYFCASSLAVPSGANVLTFGAGSRLTVL.